The 17 T cell receptor beta chains given below trace back to one sample, sequenced in a study of blood T cell repertoires in COVID-19. Assay used: immunoSEQ multiplex PCR; TCRdb lists only in-frame clones, some missing. The data contain about 120,000 clones, 85% to 90% of them singletons. The sample consisted of peripheral blood. The receptors were sampled from a man in his fifties or sixties with COVID-19, enrolled during active disease.

CDR3 sequence reads: CATSDDGRAGSYEQYF. In DNA form, the CDR3 reads TGTGCCACCAGCGATGATGGGCGGGCAGGCTCCTACGAGCAGTACTTC. The rearrangement uses TRBV15 and TRBJ2-7; weak D call: TRBD2 (5 bases). V was cut by 5 bases and J by 0 bases, with 17 bases left in between. The CDR3 contains 16 residues. Germline V gene data show CDR1 as LNHNV and CDR2 as YYDKDF (reference sequence).

The CDR3 DNA reads as TGTGCCAGCAAAGGGGTAGCGGGGGGACCTGAGCAGTTCTTC. Translation: CASKGVAGGPEQFF. This rearrangement joins TRBV2 to TRBJ2-1, with TRBD2 matching over 10 bases. The trim removed 7 bases at V and 9 bases at J, leaving 9 bases unmatched. Germline CDR1 reads SNHLY; CDR2 reads FYNNEI. The CDR3 is 14 residues long.

V usage is TRBV6-5 and J usage is TRBJ1-1; 7 bases match TRBD1. V shed 7 bases, J shed 4 bases, and the junction held 12 bases outside the gene matches. This CDR3 is built from 15 residues. Germline CDR1 is MNHEY and CDR2 is SVGAGI. For the CDR3, the DNA is TGTGCCAGCACCACAGGGGTCGGGGCGGGCACTGAAGCTTTCTTT. Its translation: CASTTGVGAGTEAFF.

The chain combines TRBV30 with TRBJ2-5; TRBD2 aligns across 10 bases. Looked up from germline, CDR1 is GTSNPN and CDR2 is SVGIG (reference sequence). CDR3 length: 15 residues. V gave up 2 bases and J gave up 5 bases; unmatched junction bases: 8. For the CDR3, the DNA is TGTGCCTGGAGTCGTACTAGCGGGGTGACGGAGACCCAGTACTTC. It encodes CAWSRTSGVTETQYF.

Concerning this clone: A junction end diverges from the germline sequence, so it may reflect a read error. The CDR3, as DNA: TGTGCTAGCAGCTTAGAAGCTACGGGAAGTTACGAGCAGTACTTC. Translation: CASSLEATGSYEQYF. V and J are TRBV7-7 and TRBJ2-7, with TRBD2 as a possible D gene (5 bases). There are 15 residues in the CDR3. The germline V gene has CDR1 SSHAT and CDR2 FNYEAQ (reference sequence).

The J gene is TRBJ2-1, the V gene TRBV7-3; 7 bases match TRBD1. The CDR3 has 12 amino acids. Per germline, CDR1 SGHTA and CDR2 FQGTGA. The trim removed 3 bases at V and 8 bases at J, leaving 1 base unmatched. For the CDR3, the DNA is TGTGCCAGCAGCTTTACAGGGGATGAGCAGTTCTTC. Its protein product is CASSFTGDEQFF. Variable domain in full (rest from reference TRBV7-3 and TRBJ2-1): GAGVSQTPSNKVTEKGKYVELRCDPISGHTALYWYRQSLGQGPEFLIYFQGTGAADDSGLPNDRFFAVRPEGSVSTLKIQRTERGDSAVYLCASSFTGDEQFFGPGTRLTVL.

V is TRBV2 and J is TRBJ2-7, with 8 bases that match TRBD1. Germline values: CDR1 SNHLY, CDR2 FYNNEI. The CDR3 is made up of 14 amino acids. With V trimmed by 6 bases and J by 5 bases, 9 bases remained unmatched. The CDR3 sequence: CASRRSTGGNEQYF. The CDR3, as DNA: TGTGCCAGCAGGAGGAGTACAGGGGGGAACGAGCAGTACTTC.

This chain links TRBV7-2 with TRBJ2-3; weak D call: TRBD2 (5 bases). V gave up 1 base and J gave up 2 bases, with 16 bases separating them. CDR3 length: 17 amino acids. Germline V lookup: CDR1 SGHTA, CDR2 FQGNSA. CDR3 protein: CASSLDGDTTITDTQYF. The CDR3 nucleotides are TGTGCCAGCAGCTTAGACGGGGATACGACCATCACAGATACGCAGTATTTT.

The J gene is TRBJ1-5, the V gene TRBV6-2 or TRBV6-3; D may be TRBD1 (6 bases). V lost 6 bases to trimming and J lost 1 base, with 13 bases between them. The CDR3 totals 15 residues. Germline values: CDR1 MNHEY, CDR2 SVGEGT. The CDR3 bases are TGTGCCAGCAGCTCCGAAACAGGGAGCAATCAGCCCCAGCATTTT. Residues: CASSSETGSNQPQHF.

The chain employs TRBV30 and TRBJ2-5; TRBD2 agrees at 9 bases. The V gene end was trimmed by 3 bases and the J gene end by 4 bases; junction bases not matched to a gene: 12. The CDR3 is 16 residues long. CDR1 is GTSNPN, CDR2 SVGIG, per germline (reference sequence). The CDR3 protein is CAWRDLRGGAGETQYF. The CDR3 DNA is TGTGCCTGGAGGGATCTACGCGGGGGGGCAGGAGAGACCCAGTACTTC.

The chain recombines TRBV7-2 with TRBJ2-5, with 9 bases fitting TRBD2. In germline, CDR1 is SGHTA, CDR2 FQGNSA. The CDR3 runs to 14 residues. J gave up 3 bases and V 3 bases, and 2 bases lay outside the gene matches. For the CDR3, the DNA is TGTGCCAGCAGCTTCGAGCGGGGGGAAGAGACCCAGTACTTC. Translation: CASSFERGEETQYF.

The chain is built from TRBV27 and TRBJ2-5, with D possibly TRBD1 on 6 matching bases. Trimming took off 5 bases at V and 4 bases at J, with 20 bases between the two ends. The length of the CDR3 is 16 residues. CDR1 is MNHEY, CDR2 SMNVEV, per germline (reference sequence). CDR3 in amino acids: CASSLLGQGSSETQYF. In DNA, the CDR3 is TGTGCCAGCAGTCTACTGGGTCAGGGGTCGTCAGAGACCCAGTACTTC.

J is TRBJ1-3 and V is TRBV5-5, with 7 positions matching TRBD1. Germline assignment: CDR1 SGHKS and CDR2 YYEKEE (reference sequence). V shed 3 bases, J shed 0 bases, and the junction held 9 bases outside the gene matches. This CDR3 has 17 amino acids. The CDR3 sequence is CASSWGRDSSSGNTIYF. CDR3 nucleotides: TGTGCCAGCAGCTGGGGCCGGGACAGCAGCTCTGGAAACACCATATATTTT.

This clone was picked up one time. The chain couples TRBV10-3 to TRBJ1-5; D unclear. This CDR3 spans 13 amino acids. The germline CDR1 and CDR2 sequences are ENHRY and SYGVKD. Trimming shortened V by 8 bases and J by 0 bases, and 8 bases separated the two germline ends. For the CDR3, the DNA is TGTGCCATCGCCACAGATAGCAATCAGCCCCAGCATTTT. Protein product: CAIATDSNQPQHF.

The rearrangement joins TRBV9 to TRBJ2-5; D gene ambiguous. In germline, CDR1 is SGDLS, CDR2 YYNGEE. This CDR3 comprises 15 residues. V was clipped by 3 bases and J by 5 bases, with 17 bases between them. As DNA, the CDR3 is TGTGCCAGCAGCGGTGGTTCTTCTAGAGGCGAGACCCAGTACTTC. Residues: CASSGGSSRGETQYF.

V is TRBV19 and J is TRBJ1-1; D not resolved. Trimming removed 6 bases at V and 1 base at J, with 12 bases between. This CDR3 is 14 amino acids long. Germline-derived CDR1 and CDR2 are LNHDA and SQIVND (reference sequence). CDR3 amino acids: CASSPLTGNTEAFF. The CDR3 DNA reads as TGTGCCAGTAGCCCCCTGACGGGGAACACTGAAGCTTTCTTT.

This CDR3 reads CASSYLADYNEQFF. The CDR3 region has the DNA TGTGCCAGCAGCTATCTAGCGGACTACAATGAGCAGTTCTTC. The V gene is TRBV27, the J gene TRBJ2-1; 7 bases map to TRBD2. Per the germline V gene, CDR1 is MNHEY and CDR2 is SMNVEV (reference sequence). The CDR3 runs 14 residues. J was trimmed by 3 bases and V by 6 bases; bases with no gene match: 5.